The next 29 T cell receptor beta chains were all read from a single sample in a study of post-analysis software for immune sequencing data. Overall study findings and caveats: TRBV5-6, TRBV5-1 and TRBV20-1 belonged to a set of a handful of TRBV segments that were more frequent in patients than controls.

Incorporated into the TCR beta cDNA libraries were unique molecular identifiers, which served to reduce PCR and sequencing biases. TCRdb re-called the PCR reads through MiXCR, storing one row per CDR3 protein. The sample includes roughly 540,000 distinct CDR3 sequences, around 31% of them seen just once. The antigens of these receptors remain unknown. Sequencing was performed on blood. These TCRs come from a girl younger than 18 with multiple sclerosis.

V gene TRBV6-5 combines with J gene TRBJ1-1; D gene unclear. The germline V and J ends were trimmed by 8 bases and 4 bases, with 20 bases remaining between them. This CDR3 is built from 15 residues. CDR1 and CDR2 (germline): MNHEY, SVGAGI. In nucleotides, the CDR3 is TGTGCCAGCTCCACCCGGACTGGGGTCTCCACTGAAGCTTTCTTT. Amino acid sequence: CASSTRTGVSTEAFF.

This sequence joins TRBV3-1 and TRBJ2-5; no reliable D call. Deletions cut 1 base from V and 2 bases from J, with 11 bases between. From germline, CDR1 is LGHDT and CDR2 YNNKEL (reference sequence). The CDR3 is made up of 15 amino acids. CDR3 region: CASSQAVGTQETQYF. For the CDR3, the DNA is TGTGCCAGCAGCCAAGCTGTAGGCACACAAGAGACCCAGTACTTC.

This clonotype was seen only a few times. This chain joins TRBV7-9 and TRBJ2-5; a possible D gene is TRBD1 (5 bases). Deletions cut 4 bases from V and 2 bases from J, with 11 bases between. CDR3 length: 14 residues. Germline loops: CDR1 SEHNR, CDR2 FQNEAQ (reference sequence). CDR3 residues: CASSSRQLQETQYF. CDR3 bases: TGTGCCAGCAGCTCCAGACAGCTTCAAGAGACCCAGTACTTC.

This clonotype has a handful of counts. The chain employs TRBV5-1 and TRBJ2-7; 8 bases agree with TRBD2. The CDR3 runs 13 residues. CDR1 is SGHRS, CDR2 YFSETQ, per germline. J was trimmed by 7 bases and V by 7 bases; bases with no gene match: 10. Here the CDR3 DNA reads TGCGCCAGCCATTCGGGAGGGGCGGGTGAGCAGTACTTC. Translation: CASHSGGAGEQYF.

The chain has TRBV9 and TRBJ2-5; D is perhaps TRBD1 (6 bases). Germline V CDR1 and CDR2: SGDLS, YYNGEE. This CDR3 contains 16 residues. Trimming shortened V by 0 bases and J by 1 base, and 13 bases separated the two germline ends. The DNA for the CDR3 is TGTGCCAGCAGCGTAGTGGCTGGGGGCGGCCAAGAGACCCAGTACTTC. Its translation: CASSVVAGGGQETQYF.

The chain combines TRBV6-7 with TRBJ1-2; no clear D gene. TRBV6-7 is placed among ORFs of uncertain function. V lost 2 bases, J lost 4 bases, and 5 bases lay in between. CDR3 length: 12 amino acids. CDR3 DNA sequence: TGTGCCAGCAGTTACGATGGCTATGGCTACACCTTC. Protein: CASSYDGYGYTF.

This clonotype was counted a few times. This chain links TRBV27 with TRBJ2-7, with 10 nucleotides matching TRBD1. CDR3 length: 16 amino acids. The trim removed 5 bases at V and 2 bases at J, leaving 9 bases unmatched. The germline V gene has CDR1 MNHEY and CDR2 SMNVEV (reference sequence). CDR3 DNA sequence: TGTGCCAGCAGTCCGTACCGGGACAGGGGAGCCTACGAGCAGTACTTC. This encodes CASSPYRDRGAYEQYF.

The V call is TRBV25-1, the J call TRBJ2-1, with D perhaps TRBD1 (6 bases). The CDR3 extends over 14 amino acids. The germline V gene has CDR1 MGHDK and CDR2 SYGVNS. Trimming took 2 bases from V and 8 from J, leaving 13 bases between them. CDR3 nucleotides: TGTGCCAGCAGTGAAAAGGGGGAAAAGGATGAGCAGTTCTTC. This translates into CASSEKGEKDEQFF.

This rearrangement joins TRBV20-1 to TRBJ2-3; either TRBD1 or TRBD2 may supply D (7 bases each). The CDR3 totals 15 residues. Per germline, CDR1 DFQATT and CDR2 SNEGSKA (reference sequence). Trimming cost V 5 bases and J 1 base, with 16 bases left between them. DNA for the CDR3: TGCAGTGCTTTAGGGGGCCGGGAGGGCACAGATACGCAGTATTTT. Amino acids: CSALGGREGTDTQYF.

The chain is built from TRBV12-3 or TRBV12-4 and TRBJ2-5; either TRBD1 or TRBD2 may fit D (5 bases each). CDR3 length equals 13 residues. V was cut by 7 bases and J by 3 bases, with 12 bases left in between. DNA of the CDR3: TGTGCCAGCACCAGGGACCGTAAAGAGACCCAGTACTTC. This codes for CASTRDRKETQYF.

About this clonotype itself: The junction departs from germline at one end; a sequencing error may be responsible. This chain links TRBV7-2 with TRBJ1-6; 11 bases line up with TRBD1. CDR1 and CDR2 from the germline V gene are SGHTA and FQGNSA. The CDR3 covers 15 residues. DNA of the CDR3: TGTGCCAGCAACTTAGTGGGACAGGGGGATTCACCCCTCCACTTT. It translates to CASNLVGQGDSPLHF.

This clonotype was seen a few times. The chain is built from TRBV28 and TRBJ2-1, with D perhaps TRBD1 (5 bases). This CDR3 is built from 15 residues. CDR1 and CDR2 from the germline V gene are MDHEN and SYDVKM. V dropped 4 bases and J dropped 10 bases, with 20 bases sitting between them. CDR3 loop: CASSSSGQGLGEQFF. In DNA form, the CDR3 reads TGTGCCAGCAGTTCATCCGGCCAGGGTTTGGGAGAGCAGTTCTTC.

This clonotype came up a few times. Here the CDR3 reads CASSISGGSHEQYF. In DNA, the CDR3 is TGCGCCAGCAGCATTAGCGGGGGGAGCCACGAGCAGTACTTC. The chain couples TRBV5-1 to TRBJ2-7, with 10 bases that match TRBD2. Per germline, CDR1 SGHRS and CDR2 YFSETQ. The CDR3 loop spans 14 amino acids. V lost 4 bases and J lost 5; bases outside the gene matches: 6.

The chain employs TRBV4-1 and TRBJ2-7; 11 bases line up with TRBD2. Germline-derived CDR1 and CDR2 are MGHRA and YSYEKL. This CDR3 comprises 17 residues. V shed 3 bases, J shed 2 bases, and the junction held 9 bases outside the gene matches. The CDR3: CASSHPTSGGDPYEQYF. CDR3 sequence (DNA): TGCGCCAGCAGCCATCCTACTAGCGGGGGTGATCCCTACGAGCAGTACTTC.

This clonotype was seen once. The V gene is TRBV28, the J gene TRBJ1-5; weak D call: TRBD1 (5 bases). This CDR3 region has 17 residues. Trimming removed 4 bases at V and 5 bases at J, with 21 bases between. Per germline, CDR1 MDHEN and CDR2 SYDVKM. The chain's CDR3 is CASSSLRGRIRDQPQHF. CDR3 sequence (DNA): TGTGCCAGCAGTTCCCTGAGGGGCAGAATTAGGGATCAGCCCCAGCATTTT. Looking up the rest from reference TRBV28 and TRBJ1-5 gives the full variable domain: DVKVTQSSRYLVKRTGEKVFLECVQDMDHENMFWYRQDPGLGLRLIYFSYDVKMKEKGDIPEGYSVSREKKERFSLILESASTNQTSMYLCASSSLRGRIRDQPQHFGDGTRLSIL.

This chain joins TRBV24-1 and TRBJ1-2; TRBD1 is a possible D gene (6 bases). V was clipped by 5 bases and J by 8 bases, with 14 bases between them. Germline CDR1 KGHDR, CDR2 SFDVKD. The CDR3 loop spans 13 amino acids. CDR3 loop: CATSAGGPFGYTF. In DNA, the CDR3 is TGTGCCACCAGTGCGGGGGGGCCGTTCGGCTACACCTTC.

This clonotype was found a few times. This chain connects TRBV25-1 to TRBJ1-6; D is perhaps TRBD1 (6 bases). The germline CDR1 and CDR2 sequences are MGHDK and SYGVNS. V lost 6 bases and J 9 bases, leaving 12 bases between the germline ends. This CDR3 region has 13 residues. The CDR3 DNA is TGTGCCAGCAGACAGGGATCGGGTTCACCCCTCCACTTT. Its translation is CASRQGSGSPLHF.

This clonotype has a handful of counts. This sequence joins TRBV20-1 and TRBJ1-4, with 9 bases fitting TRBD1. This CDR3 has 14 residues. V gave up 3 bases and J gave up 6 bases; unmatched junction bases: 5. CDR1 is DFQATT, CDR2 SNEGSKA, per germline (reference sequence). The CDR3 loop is CSASSGTGYEKLFF. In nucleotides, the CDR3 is TGCAGTGCTAGTTCCGGGACAGGGTATGAAAAACTGTTTTTT.

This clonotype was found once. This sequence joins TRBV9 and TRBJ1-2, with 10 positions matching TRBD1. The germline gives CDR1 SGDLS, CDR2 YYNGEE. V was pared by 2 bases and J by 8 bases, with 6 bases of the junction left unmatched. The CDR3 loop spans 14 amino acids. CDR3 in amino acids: CASSVDRGRGGYTF. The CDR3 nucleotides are TGTGCCAGCAGCGTTGACAGGGGGCGTGGAGGCTACACCTTC.

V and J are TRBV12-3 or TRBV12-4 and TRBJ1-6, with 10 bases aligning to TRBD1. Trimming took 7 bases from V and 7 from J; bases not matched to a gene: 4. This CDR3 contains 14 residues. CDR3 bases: TGTGCCAGCACCGCGGGACAGGGGAATTCACCCCTCCACTTT. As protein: CASTAGQGNSPLHF.

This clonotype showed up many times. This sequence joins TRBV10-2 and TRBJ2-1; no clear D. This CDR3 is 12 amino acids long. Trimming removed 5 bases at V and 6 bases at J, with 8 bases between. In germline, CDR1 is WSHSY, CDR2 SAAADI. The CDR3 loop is CASSLRINEQFF. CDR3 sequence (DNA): TGCGCCAGCAGTCTCCGTATCAATGAGCAGTTCTTC.

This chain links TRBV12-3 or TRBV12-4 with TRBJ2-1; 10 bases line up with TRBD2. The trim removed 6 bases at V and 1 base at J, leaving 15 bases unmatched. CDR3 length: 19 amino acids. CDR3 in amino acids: CASSRSGGVVRRSYNEQFF. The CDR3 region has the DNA TGTGCCAGCAGCCGGAGCGGGGGGGTGGTCCGAAGGTCCTACAATGAGCAGTTCTTC.

Here the CDR3 reads CSVEVGRIQETQYF. In DNA form, the CDR3 reads TGCAGCGTTGAAGTGGGACGGATCCAAGAGACCCAGTACTTC. The chain is built from TRBV29-1 and TRBJ2-7; D possibly matches TRBD1 or TRBD2 (5 bases each). The assigned J gene may be wrong: the sequence end matches TRBJ2-5 better. The CDR3 spans 14 residues. Germline-derived CDR1 and CDR2 are SQVTM and ANQGSEA.

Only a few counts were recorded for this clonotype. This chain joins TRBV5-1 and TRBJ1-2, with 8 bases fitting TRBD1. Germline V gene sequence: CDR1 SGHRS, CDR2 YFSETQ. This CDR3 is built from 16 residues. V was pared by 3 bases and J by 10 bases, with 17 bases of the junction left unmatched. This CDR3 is CASSWGARTGTNDYTF. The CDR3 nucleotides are TGCGCCAGCAGCTGGGGGGCCCGGACAGGGACGAATGACTACACCTTC.

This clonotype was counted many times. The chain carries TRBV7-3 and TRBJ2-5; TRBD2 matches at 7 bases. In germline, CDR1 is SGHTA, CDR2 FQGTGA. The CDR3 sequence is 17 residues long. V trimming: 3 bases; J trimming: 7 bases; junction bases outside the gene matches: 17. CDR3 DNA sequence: TGTGCCAGCAGCTTGATGCCAACTAGCCTGGGCGGGGGGACCCAGTACTTC. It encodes CASSLMPTSLGGGTQYF.

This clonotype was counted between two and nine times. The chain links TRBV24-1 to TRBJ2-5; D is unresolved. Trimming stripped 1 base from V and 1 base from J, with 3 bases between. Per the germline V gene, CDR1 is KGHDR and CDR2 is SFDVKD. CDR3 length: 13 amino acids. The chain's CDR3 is CATSDLGQETQYF. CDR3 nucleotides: TGTGCCACCAGTGATTTAGGCCAAGAGACCCAGTACTTC.

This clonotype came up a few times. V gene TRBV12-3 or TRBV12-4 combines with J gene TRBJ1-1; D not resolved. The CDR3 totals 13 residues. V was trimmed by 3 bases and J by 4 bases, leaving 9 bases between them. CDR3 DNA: TGTGCCAGCAGTTTCGGGTTCGGCACTGAAGCTTTCTTT. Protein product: CASSFGFGTEAFF.

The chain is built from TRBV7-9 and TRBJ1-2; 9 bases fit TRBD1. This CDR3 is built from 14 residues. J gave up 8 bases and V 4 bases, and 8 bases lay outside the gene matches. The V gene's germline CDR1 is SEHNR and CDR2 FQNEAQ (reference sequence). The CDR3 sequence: CASSSTGTGLGYTF. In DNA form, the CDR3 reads TGTGCCAGCAGCTCTACCGGGACAGGGTTAGGCTACACCTTC.

The CDR3 DNA reads TGCAGTGCCCCAGACCGGAGCGGGGGGACCCAAGAGACCCAGTACTTC. Its translation is CSAPDRSGGTQETQYF. The chain couples TRBV20-1 to TRBJ2-5; 9 bases are shared with TRBD2. Trimming removed 6 bases from V and 1 base from J; junction bases left unmatched: 12. Germline V lookup: CDR1 DFQATT, CDR2 SNEGSKA (reference sequence). The CDR3 covers 16 residues.